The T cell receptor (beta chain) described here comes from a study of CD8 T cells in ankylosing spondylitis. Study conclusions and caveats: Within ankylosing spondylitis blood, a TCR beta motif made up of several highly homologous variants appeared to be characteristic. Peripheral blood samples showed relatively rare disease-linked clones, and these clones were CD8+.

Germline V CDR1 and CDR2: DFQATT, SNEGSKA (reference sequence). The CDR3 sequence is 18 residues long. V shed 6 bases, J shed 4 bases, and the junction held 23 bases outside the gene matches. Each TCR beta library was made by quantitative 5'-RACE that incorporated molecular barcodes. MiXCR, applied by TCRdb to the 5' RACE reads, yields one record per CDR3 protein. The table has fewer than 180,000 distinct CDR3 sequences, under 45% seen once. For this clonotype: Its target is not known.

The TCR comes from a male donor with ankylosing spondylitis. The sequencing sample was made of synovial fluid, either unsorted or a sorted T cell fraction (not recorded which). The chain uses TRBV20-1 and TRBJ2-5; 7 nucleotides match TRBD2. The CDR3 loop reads CSAMGLTSLGIQIETQYF. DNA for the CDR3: TGCAGTGCAATGGGACTAACTTCCCTTGGGATACAGATAGAGACCCAGTACTTC.